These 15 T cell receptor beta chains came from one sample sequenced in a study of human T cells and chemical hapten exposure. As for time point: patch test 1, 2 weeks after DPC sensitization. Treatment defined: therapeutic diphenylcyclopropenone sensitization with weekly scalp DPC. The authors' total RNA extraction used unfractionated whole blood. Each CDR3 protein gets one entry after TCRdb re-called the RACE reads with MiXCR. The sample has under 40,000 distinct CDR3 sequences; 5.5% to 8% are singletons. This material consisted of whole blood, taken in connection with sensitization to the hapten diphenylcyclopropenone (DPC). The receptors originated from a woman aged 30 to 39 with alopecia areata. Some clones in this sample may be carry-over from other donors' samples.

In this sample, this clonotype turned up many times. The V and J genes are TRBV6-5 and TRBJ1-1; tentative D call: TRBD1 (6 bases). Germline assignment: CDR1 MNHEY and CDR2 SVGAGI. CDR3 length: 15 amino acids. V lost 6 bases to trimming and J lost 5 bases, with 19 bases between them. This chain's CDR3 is CASSRNKGGGTEAFF. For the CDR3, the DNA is TGTGCCAGCAGCCGCAACAAGGGGGGTGGAACTGAAGCTTTCTTT.

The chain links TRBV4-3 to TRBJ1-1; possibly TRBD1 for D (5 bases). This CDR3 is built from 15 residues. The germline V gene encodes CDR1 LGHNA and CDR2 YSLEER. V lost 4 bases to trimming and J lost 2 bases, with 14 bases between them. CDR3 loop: CASSRYQTANTEAFF. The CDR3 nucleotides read TGCGCCAGCAGCCGATATCAGACAGCTAACACTGAAGCTTTCTTT.

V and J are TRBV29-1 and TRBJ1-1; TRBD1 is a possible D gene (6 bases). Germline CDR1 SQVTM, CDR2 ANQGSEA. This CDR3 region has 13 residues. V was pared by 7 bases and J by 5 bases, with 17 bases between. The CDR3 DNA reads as TGCAGCGGGGGTACAGGGAAAAATACTGAAGCTTTCTTT. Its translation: CSGGTGKNTEAFF.

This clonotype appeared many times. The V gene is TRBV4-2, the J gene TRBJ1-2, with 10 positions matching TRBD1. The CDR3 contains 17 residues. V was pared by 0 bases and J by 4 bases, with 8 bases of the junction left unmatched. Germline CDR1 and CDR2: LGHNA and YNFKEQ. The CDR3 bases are TGTGCCAGCAGCCAAGAAGGGACAGGGGACGCTAGCTATGGCTACACCTTC. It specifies CASSQEGTGDASYGYTF.

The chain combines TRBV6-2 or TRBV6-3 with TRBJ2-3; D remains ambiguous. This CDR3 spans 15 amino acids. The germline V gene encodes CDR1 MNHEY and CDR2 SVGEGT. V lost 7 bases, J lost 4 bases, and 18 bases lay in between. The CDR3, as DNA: TGTGCCAGCACAAAACCTGGCAGCGTCGCAGATACGCAGTATTTT. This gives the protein CASTKPGSVADTQYF.

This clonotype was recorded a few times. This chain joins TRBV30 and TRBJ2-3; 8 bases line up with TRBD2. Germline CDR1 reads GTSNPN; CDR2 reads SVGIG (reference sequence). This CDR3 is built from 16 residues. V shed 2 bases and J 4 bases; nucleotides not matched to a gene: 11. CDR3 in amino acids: CAWSSTGTSGADTQYF. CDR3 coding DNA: TGTGCCTGGAGTTCTACCGGGACTAGTGGCGCAGATACGCAGTATTTT.

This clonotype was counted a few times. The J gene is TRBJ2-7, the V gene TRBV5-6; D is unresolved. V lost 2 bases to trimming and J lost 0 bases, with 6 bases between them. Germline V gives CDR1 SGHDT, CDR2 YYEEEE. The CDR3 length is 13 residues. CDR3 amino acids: CASSLGNSYEQYF. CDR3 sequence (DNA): TGTGCCAGCAGCTTAGGAAACTCCTACGAGCAGTACTTC.

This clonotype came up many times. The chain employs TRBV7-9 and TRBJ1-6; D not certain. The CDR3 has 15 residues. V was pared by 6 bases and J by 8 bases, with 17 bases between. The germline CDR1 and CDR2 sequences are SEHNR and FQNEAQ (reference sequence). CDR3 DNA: TGTGCCAGCAGTTCATCTTTGTTTCCTCATTCACCCCTCCACTTT. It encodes CASSSSLFPHSPLHF. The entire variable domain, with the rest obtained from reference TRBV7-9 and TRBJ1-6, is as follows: DTGVSQNPRHKITKRGQNVTFRCDPISEHNRLYWYRQTLGQGPEFLTYFQNEAQLEKSRLLSDRFSAERPKGSFSTLEIQRTEQGDSAMYLCASSSSLFPHSPLHFGNGTRLTVT.

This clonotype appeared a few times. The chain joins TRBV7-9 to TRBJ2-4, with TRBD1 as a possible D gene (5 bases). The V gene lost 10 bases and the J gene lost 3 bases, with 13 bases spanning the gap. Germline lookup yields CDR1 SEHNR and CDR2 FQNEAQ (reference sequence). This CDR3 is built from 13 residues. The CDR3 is CANPTEVKNIQYF. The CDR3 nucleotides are TGTGCCAACCCGACAGAAGTCAAAAACATTCAGTACTTC.

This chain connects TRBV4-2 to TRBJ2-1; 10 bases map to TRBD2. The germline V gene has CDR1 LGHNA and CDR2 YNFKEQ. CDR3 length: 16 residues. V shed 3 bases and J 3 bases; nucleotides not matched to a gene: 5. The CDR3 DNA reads TGTGCCAGCAGCCAGGCCGGGACTAGCGACTACAATGAGCAGTTCTTC. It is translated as CASSQAGTSDYNEQFF.

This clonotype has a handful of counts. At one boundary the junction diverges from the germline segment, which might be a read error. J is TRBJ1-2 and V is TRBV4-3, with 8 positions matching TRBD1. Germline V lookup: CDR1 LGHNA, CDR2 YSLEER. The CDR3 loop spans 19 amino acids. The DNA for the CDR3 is TGTGCCAGCAGCCAAGATATGGGTATACAGGGGGGGACCACCTATGGCTACACCTTC. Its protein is CASSQDMGIQGGTTYGYTF.

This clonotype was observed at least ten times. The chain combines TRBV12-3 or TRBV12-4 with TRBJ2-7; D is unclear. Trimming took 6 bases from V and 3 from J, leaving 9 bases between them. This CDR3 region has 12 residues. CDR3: CASSDVDYEQYF. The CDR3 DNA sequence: TGTGCCAGCAGCGATGTGGACTACGAGCAGTACTTC.

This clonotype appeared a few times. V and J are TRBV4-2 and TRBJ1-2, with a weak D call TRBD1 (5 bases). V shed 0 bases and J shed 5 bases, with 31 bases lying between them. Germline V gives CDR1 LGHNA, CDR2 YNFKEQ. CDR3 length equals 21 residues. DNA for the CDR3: TGTGCCAGCAGCCAAGATAGTTTTGGGGCCTTAAGATATAGGGAAAGATATGGCTACACCTTC. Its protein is CASSQDSFGALRYRERYGYTF.

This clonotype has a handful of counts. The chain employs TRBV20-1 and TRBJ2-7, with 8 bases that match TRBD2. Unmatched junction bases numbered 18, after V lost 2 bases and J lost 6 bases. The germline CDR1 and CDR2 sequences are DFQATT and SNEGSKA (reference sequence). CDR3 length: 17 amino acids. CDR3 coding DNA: TGCAGTGCTAGAATATTCGGATCTCCGGGGGGGCCTGGCGAGCAGTACTTC. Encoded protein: CSARIFGSPGGPGEQYF.

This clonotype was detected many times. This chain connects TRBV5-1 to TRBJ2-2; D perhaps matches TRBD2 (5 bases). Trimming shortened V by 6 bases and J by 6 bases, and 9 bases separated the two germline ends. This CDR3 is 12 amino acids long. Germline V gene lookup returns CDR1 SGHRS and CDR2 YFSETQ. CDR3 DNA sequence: TGCGCCAGCACTGCGGGCCCCGGGGAGCTGTTTTTT. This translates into CASTAGPGELFF.